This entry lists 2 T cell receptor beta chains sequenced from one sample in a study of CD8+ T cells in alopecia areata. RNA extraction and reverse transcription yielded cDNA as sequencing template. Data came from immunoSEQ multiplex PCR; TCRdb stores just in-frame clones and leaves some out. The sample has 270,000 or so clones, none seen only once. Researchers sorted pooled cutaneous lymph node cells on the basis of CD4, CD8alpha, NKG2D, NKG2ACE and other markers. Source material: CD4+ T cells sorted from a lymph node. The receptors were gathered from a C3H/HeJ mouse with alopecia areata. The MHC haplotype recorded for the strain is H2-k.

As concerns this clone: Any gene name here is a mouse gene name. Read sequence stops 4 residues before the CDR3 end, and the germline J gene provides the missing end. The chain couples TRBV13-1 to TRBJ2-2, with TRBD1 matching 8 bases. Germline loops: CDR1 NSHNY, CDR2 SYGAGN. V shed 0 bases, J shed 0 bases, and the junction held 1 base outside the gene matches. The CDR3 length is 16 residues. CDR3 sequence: CASSDEQGANTGQLYF. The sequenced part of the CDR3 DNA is TGTGCCAGCAGTGATGAACAGGGGGCAAACACCGGG.

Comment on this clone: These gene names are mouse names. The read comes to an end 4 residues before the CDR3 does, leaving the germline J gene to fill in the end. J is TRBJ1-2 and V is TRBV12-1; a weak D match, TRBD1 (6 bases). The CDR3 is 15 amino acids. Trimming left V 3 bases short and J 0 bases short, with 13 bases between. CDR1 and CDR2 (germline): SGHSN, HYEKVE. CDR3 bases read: TGTGCCAGCTCTGGCCGGGACACAGCAAACTCC. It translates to CASSGRDTANS. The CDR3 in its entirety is CASSGRDTANSDYTF.